This entry is about one TCR beta chain. The specificity of this receptor is unknown. It has no much larger one-base neighbor in the sample; base qualities were not kept. This sample stems from a study of cytomegalovirus exposure and HLA in healthy donors (TCRdb year 2017). At the level of the whole study: In an earlier analysis of 450 to 750 of the donors, less than 350 Gb of sequence data and approximately 100 million unique TCR beta sequences from roughly 190 million T cells were reported. An early release that covered some 630 HLA-typed donors contained approximately 300 gigabases of sequencing data and around 85 million unique TCR sequences. Among the roughly 400 genotyped donors, roughly 80% belonged to the genetic ancestry cluster associated with self-reported Caucasian donors. The study aimed to test whether signatures of past pathogen exposure could be identified by cataloging public T cell receptors. The study used immunosequencing to profile the T cell repertoires of several hundred subjects and linked those repertoires to cytomegalovirus serostatus. A separate validation cohort of roughly 130 different subjects was used in addition to the approximately 670-subject first cohort. The study combined high-throughput TCR immunosequencing, statistical association of individual TCRs with disease status, and machine learning to predict cytomegalovirus infection status. A later analysis re-analyzed previously published TCR beta repertoires from hundreds of donors and added high-resolution HLA genotyping to study TCR occurrence patterns. In the later analysis, no new phenotypic data were used to find candidate immune exposures; instead, reliance was placed on TCR beta sequences and their occurrence across donors. An earlier analysis of about 620 of the donors applied high-throughput TCR beta sequencing to assess whether each TCR beta V gene segment acted as functional or pseudogenic. Donor age, sex, ethnicity and CMV serostatus were compiled together with the repertoire data. A later genetic analysis used genome-wide SNP genotypes for about 60% of the 666 donors, treating that subset as a discovery cohort. Every repertoire in the discovery cohort had been generated on one and the same sequencing platform. Class I and class II HLA loci were covered by the typing at four-digit resolution. The number of typed donors differed by locus: roughly 629-630 for A, B, C, DRB1 and DQB1; approximately 530 for DQA1; over 600 for DPA1; and roughly 490 for DPB1. A few DR-DQ haplotypes were treated as single units for association and clustering because of strong linkage in the cohort. On average, approximately 250,000 unique TCR beta nucleotide sequences were sequenced per donor among several hundred genotyped donors of the cohort, with roughly 19% of those sequences being non-productive.

Library method: the immunoSEQ multiplex PCR assay. A mixture of 60 forward primers for TCR Vbeta segments and 13 reverse primers for TCR Jbeta segments was used in the multiplex PCR. The CDR3 region of rearranged TCR beta genes was amplified from genomic DNA by a multiplex PCR assay. The amplified TCR beta libraries were sequenced on the Illumina HiSeq System as 87-base-pair reads. Processing in the source paper ran as follows. A later analysis tallied around 80 million unique TCR beta chains across the 666 repertoires, and approximately 12 million of those chains were shared by two or more donors. A nearest-neighbor algorithm error-corrected the raw reads and collapsed the reads into unique sequences, merging closely related sequences to remove PCR and sequencing errors. V, D and J gene segments were assigned by aligning CDR3 sequences to IMGT reference sequences. For a sequence to be retained, a match of at least six nucleotides to both a V gene segment and a J gene segment was required. A rearrangement counted as productive if the CDR3 had no stop codons and remained in frame with V and J, and every other rearrangement counted as non-productive. Following IMGT convention, CDR3 was defined as the stretch from the second conserved V-encoded cysteine up to the conserved J-encoded phenylalanine. The earlier analysis of 500 to 650 of the donors excluded any sequence lacking an unambiguous match to a single V gene segment. In an earlier analysis of several hundred of the donors, a V segment was called functional when productive rearrangements were above 56.7%, and segregating when the standard deviation between donors exceeded 5%. A statistical classification framework was built for diagnosing cytomegalovirus status from the catalog of TCR beta chain sequences. V and J gene assignment, in a later analysis, came from comparing TCR nucleotide sequences with IMGT/GENE-DB human TR gene sequences. Using the TCRdist pipeline, a later analysis assigned CDR3 sequences along with most-parsimonious VDJ recombination scenarios. In a later analysis, each TCR beta chain was defined by its CDR3 amino acid sequence together with its V-gene family, and reads lacking a unique V-gene family were excluded. To address suspected cross-contamination and a sequencing artifact, a later analysis removed 592 highly shared, low-generation-probability nucleotide sequences. In a later analysis, a clonal expansion index was calculated for each public chain from normalized within-repertoire ranks of inferred template counts. In a later analysis, generation probabilities were computed using a VDJ recombination model fitted to out-of-frame rearrangements, and the results were checked against IGoR. Hypergeometric tests were used in a later analysis to score TCR-TCR, TCR-HLA and TCR-CMV co-occurrence, with a repertoire-size bias correction applied to the TCR pairs. To estimate false discovery rates, a later analysis permuted the HLA or CMV assignments 20 times. A later analysis grouped co-occurring TCRs with DBSCAN, adding TCRdist sequence similarity when clustering within HLA-allele-positive subsets. For co-occurrence clustering, repertoires with fewer than 30,000 or more than 120,000 public chains were excluded, along with 4 to 6 repertoires with anomalous nucleotide sharing. In TCRdb, the immuneACCESS table is reduced to in-frame sequences with V and J assigned. These tables do not hold every clone; where another copy was compared, an unresolved V gene accounts for under half, and the others remain unexplained. The DNA was the basis for D and trimming; V, J and clone size are from that table. The sample yields about 150,000 clones; 70% to 90% were counted once. The leading ten clones occupy 3.5% to 5.5% of the sample.

General study outcomes and caveats: In a later analysis, HLA-associated TCR beta chains showed more clonal expansion and lower generation probabilities than non-associated chains that were equally common. According to a later analysis, parvovirus B19, influenza, CMV and Epstein-Barr virus appeared linked to several top co-occurrence clusters. In the study, 164 TCR beta chains were listed as associated with cytomegalovirus. A further reported finding was that TCR beta sequences accurately predicted the HLA-A and HLA-B alleles for most subjects in the first cohort. A later analysis associated about 17,000 TCR beta sequences with specific HLA alleles at a false discovery rate of 0.05. According to a later analysis, TCR association rates differed among HLA loci, with DRB1 alleles showing the most associated TCRs and HLA-C alleles showing the fewest. Correlated functional status among segregating V segments might reflect linkage disequilibrium, but an unknown experimental factor could not be ruled out. Compared with the 666-donor mean, donors in an Asian-associated ancestry cluster had fewer N-insertions in productive TCRs, according to a later genetic analysis. Most TCR sequences were seen in very few donors, while some public TCRs were found in many individuals. Assigning TCR associations to individual alleles was difficult when HLA alleles, especially DR and DQ, strongly co-occurred. In vitro tests confirmed that a few of the cytomegalovirus-associated TCR beta chains recognize cytomegalovirus antigens. In a later genetic analysis, a missense DCLRE1C variant was associated with V-gene and J-gene trimming of TCR beta chains, and the association was replicated in an independent cohort. In a later analysis, most CMV-associated TCR beta chains were found to appear HLA-restricted, with HLA associations seemingly driven largely by CMV exposure. The authors suggested that the approach could potentially be extended to other disease states and immunological phenotypes. The sequencing pipeline was judged likely to have produced a cluster of highly shared sequence variants as a technical artifact. HLA typing was unavailable for some donors at each locus, so association tests used only the typed subset. In an earlier analysis of 500 to 650 of the donors, most TCR beta V segments appeared in productive rearrangements about 87% or about 30% of the time, broadly matching IMGT annotations. Cytomegalovirus status was reported to be diagnosed by the classifier with high specificity and sensitivity in both the original and validation cohorts. In this cohort, only TCR beta chains were sequenced, and detectable features were limited by the absence of alpha or paired-chain data. Because counts were too low, about 15 rarely observed V segments, including chromosome 9 orphons, were left out of the earlier analysis of several hundred of the donors. The only immune exposure information available for the cohort was CMV serostatus. Because the 87-base-pair reads could not distinguish some IMGT-functional V segments, including TRBV6-2 and TRBV6-3, those segments were excluded. Sequencing depth was assumed to be roughly uniform across donors in the presence/absence analyses, though that assumption may not hold.

The cohort consisted of 666 healthy bone marrow donors. At the time of sampling, all cohort members were nominally healthy, though unrecorded immune exposures were likely present. The donor was CMV seropositive and belonged to the group of 250 to 350 seropositive cohort members. A peripheral blood sample was collected from each donor, and TCR beta sequencing was performed on peripheral blood mononuclear cells. The Qiagen DNeasy Blood Extraction Kit was used to extract genomic DNA from the blood cell samples. Spanning cysteine to phenylalanine, the CDR3 consists of 13 amino acids. CDR3 DNA is the only sequence kept; it has 39 bases, read in frame from the first base. Trimming removed 6 bases from V and 7 bases from J, leaving 13 bases between the germline ends. In the germline V gene, CDR1 corresponds to MNHNS and CDR2 to SASEGT.

Sequencing input: PBMCs. The V and J segments used are TRBV6-1 and TRBJ2-1, and TRBD1 may be the D gene, going by 6 matching bases. The TCR comes from a woman aged 40 to 49 in good health and CMV-seropositive. The DNA is as follows: TGTGCCAGCAGATATAACAGGGAGAATGAGCAGTTCTTC. Translated, this gives CASRYNRENEQFF.